The next 21 T cell receptor beta chains were all read from a single sample in a study of control samples from healthy donors and cancer patients. Here immunoSEQ multiplex PCR was the method, and the copy in TCRdb shows in-frame clones only, minus some. The table includes approximately 68,000 clones, 75% to 85% detected once. The sample consisted of blood. The receptors stem from a man aged 55 to 70 in good health.

The genes are TRBV2 and TRBJ2-6; a possible D gene is TRBD2 (5 bases). Germline CDR1 is SNHLY and CDR2 is FYNNEI. This CDR3 comprises 15 residues. V lost 6 bases and J lost 4, with 13 bases in between. CDR3 sequence: CASRDLGNGANVLTF. As DNA, the CDR3 is TGTGCCAGCAGGGACCTCGGGAACGGGGCCAACGTCCTGACTTTC. The complete variable domain, with remaining parts taken from reference TRBV2 and TRBJ2-6, reads EPEVTQTPSHQVTQMGQEVILRCVPISNHLYFYWYRQILGQKVEFLVSFYNNEISEKSEIFDDQFSVERPDGSNFTLKIRSTKLEDSAMYFCASRDLGNGANVLTFGAGSRLTVL.

V and J are TRBV7-2 and TRBJ1-2; D is undetermined. V lost 0 bases and J lost 0, with 11 bases in between. This CDR3 spans 16 amino acids. CDR1 and CDR2 from the germline V gene are SGHTA and FQGNSA. The CDR3 sequence is CASSLAPAGTNYGYTF. The CDR3 DNA is TGTGCCAGCAGCTTAGCTCCCGCCGGGACTAACTATGGCTACACCTTC.

A remark on this clone: Compared with germline, one end of the junction differs, possibly owing to a read error. V and J are TRBV4-1 and TRBJ2-5; D ambiguous. The CDR3 loop spans 13 amino acids. Germline values: CDR1 MGHRA, CDR2 YSYEKL. The CDR3 nucleotides read TGCGCCAGCAGCCCGACCTTTCAAGCGACCCAGTACTTC. This gives the protein CASSPTFQATQYF.

This clone has only one observation. The chain is built from TRBV12-3 or TRBV12-4 and TRBJ2-4; TRBD1 is a possible D gene (7 bases). The V and J ends lost 2 bases and 7 bases respectively, with 9 bases between them. The CDR3 covers 13 residues. Here the CDR3 DNA reads TGTGCCAGCAGTTTATCAGGGGGGAACATTCAGTACTTC. This sequence encodes CASSLSGGNIQYF.

The chain couples TRBV7-2 to TRBJ2-7; a possible D gene is TRBD2 (5 bases). Trimming pared 1 base from V and 5 bases from J, leaving 21 bases between. Per the germline V gene, CDR1 is SGHTA and CDR2 is FQGNSA. The CDR3 extends over 17 amino acids. CDR3 sequence: CASSLGPGTGLLDEQYF. The CDR3 DNA is TGTGCCAGCAGCTTAGGGCCGGGAACCGGCCTTCTTGACGAGCAGTACTTC. The full variable domain, with the rest looked up from reference TRBV7-2 and TRBJ2-7, is GAGVSQSPSNKVTEKGKDVELRCDPISGHTALYWYRQSLGQGLEFLIYFQGNSAPDKSGLPSDRFSAERTGGSVSTLTIQRTQQEDSAVYLCASSLGPGTGLLDEQYFGPGTRLTVT.

The chain joins TRBV6-5 to TRBJ1-5; TRBD1 matches 7 bases. V shed 4 bases and J 4 bases; nucleotides not matched to a gene: 10. CDR3 length equals 16 residues. The germline V gene encodes CDR1 MNHEY and CDR2 SVGAGI. CDR3 residues: CASSWDRDRLNQPQHF. The DNA of the CDR3 is TGTGCCAGCAGTTGGGACCGGGACAGACTAAATCAGCCCCAGCATTTT.

This chain joins TRBV16 and TRBJ2-3; no clear D gene. The CDR3 is made up of 15 amino acids. Germline-derived CDR1 and CDR2 are KGHSY and FQNENV. V was cut by 2 bases and J by 2 bases, with 11 bases left in between. DNA of the CDR3: TGTGCCAGCAGCCAAACTCCGAACCCCACAGATACGCAGTATTTT. It is translated as CASSQTPNPTDTQYF.

The V call is TRBV12-3 or TRBV12-4, the J call TRBJ2-1; either TRBD1 or TRBD2 may fit D (5 bases each). V was shortened by 4 bases and J by 10 bases, with 14 bases between the two germline ends. The CDR3 length is 13 residues. The CDR3, as DNA: TGTGCCAGCAGTTGGGACCCGTCGGGGGAGCAGTTCTTC. This codes for CASSWDPSGEQFF.

The rearrangement uses TRBV15 and TRBJ2-5; TRBD1 might be the D (5 bases). The CDR3 totals 15 residues. The germline gives CDR1 LNHNV, CDR2 YYDKDF (reference sequence). V lost 0 bases and J 5 bases, leaving 13 bases between the germline ends. This CDR3 reads CATSRDKGLGETQYF. Here the CDR3 DNA reads TGTGCCACCAGCAGAGACAAGGGGTTGGGGGAGACCCAGTACTTC.

The chain joins TRBV2 to TRBJ2-1; 11 bases match TRBD2. The CDR3 length is 16 residues. CDR1 and CDR2 (germline): SNHLY, FYNNEI. Losses at the gene ends were 3 bases for V and 4 bases for J; bases not matched to a gene: 5. The CDR3 DNA reads as TGTGCCAGCAGTGAGATAGCGGGAGGGCCTTACAATGAGCAGTTCTTC. Translated: CASSEIAGGPYNEQFF.

The genes are TRBV19 and TRBJ2-1; D possibly uses TRBD1 or TRBD2 (5 bases each). The V gene's germline CDR1 is LNHDA and CDR2 SQIVND (reference sequence). The CDR3 runs to 15 residues. V was cut by 5 bases and J by 4 bases, with 15 bases left in between. The CDR3 bases are TGTGCCAGTAGTTTCACCGGGACGATATACAATGAGCAGTTCTTC. Translating it yields CASSFTGTIYNEQFF.

This rearrangement joins TRBV13 to TRBJ2-1; D gene unclear. The CDR3 spans 16 residues. Germline values: CDR1 PRHDT, CDR2 FYEKMQ (reference sequence). The V gene lost 0 bases and the J gene lost 9 bases, with 18 bases spanning the gap. The CDR3 protein is CASSLGAIVADSEQFF. As DNA, the CDR3 is TGTGCCAGCAGCTTAGGGGCGATAGTTGCGGATAGTGAGCAGTTCTTC.

By sample fraction, this clone is medium-sized (0.01 to 0.1%). The chain carries TRBV5-4 and TRBJ2-3, with 7 bases fitting TRBD2. The CDR3 has 15 residues. Germline CDR1 reads SGHNT; CDR2 reads YYREEE (reference sequence). With V trimmed by 1 base and J by 2 bases, 4 bases remained unmatched. CDR3: CASSLTSVLTDTQYF. In DNA form, the CDR3 reads TGTGCCAGCAGCTTGACTAGCGTCCTCACAGATACGCAGTATTTT.

This chain links TRBV12-3 or TRBV12-4 with TRBJ2-5, with 8 bases lining up with TRBD1. Losses at the gene ends were 7 bases for V and 5 bases for J; bases not matched to a gene: 6. The CDR3 totals 13 residues. CDR3 sequence reads: CASNRQGQETQYF. The DNA for the CDR3 is TGTGCCAGCAACCGACAGGGGCAGGAGACCCAGTACTTC.

As regards this clone: Other nucleotide sequences from this sample produce the same CDR3. The chain has TRBV2 and TRBJ2-1; 8 bases match TRBD2. V shed 4 bases, J shed 7 bases, and the junction held 0 bases outside the gene matches. Germline CDR1 and CDR2: SNHLY and FYNNEI. This CDR3 contains 12 residues. The CDR3 here is CASSGLANEQFF. CDR3 sequence (DNA): TGTGCCAGCAGTGGACTAGCGAATGAGCAGTTCTTC.

The CDR3 reads CASSFRENTEAFF. The CDR3 coding sequence is TGTGCCAGCAGTTTCAGGGAGAACACTGAAGCTTTCTTT. V usage is TRBV12-3 or TRBV12-4 and J usage is TRBJ1-1, with D possibly TRBD1 on 5 matching bases. This CDR3 comprises 13 residues. Trimming took off 3 bases at V and 1 base at J, with 6 bases between the two ends.

There are a few counts of this clone. This chain joins TRBV5-5 and TRBJ1-5; 7 bases match TRBD1. The germline CDR1 and CDR2 sequences are SGHKS and YYEKEE (reference sequence). Trimming took 4 bases from V and 6 from J; bases not matched to a gene: 13. The CDR3 covers 16 residues. The CDR3 loop reads CASSRGGGGLGQPQHF. CDR3 DNA: TGTGCCAGCAGCCGAGGAGGGGGCGGGCTAGGTCAGCCCCAGCATTTT.

The chain has TRBV29-1 and TRBJ2-7; 7 nucleotides align to TRBD1. The CDR3 is 13 residues long. Germline V gives CDR1 SQVTM, CDR2 ANQGSEA. V lost 4 bases, J lost 3 bases, and 6 bases stayed unmatched. The CDR3 DNA sequence: TGCAGCGTTGGACAGGGCCCTAACTACGAGCAGTACTTC. As protein: CSVGQGPNYEQYF.

The rearrangement uses TRBV19 and TRBJ2-5; TRBD2 might be the D (6 bases). Germline CDR1 and CDR2: LNHDA and SQIVND (reference sequence). The CDR3 covers 13 residues. Trimming pared 3 bases from V and 5 bases from J, leaving 10 bases between. The CDR3 sequence: CASSIGGMETQYF. In DNA, the CDR3 is TGTGCCAGTAGTATTGGAGGGATGGAGACCCAGTACTTC.

In this sample, this clone turned up once. The J gene is TRBJ1-5, the V gene TRBV6-4; D gene uncertain. Germline lookup yields CDR1 MRHNA and CDR2 SNTAGT. The CDR3 totals 14 residues. Deletions cut 6 bases from V and 0 bases from J, with 9 bases between. The CDR3 nucleotides read TGTGCCAGCAGAGCAGAGTATAGCAATCAGCCCCAGCATTTT. Translating it yields CASRAEYSNQPQHF.

The chain couples TRBV3-1 (or the pseudogene TRBV3-2) to TRBJ2-7; TRBD1 agrees at 7 bases. The germline CDR1 and CDR2 sequences are LGHDT and YNNKEL (reference sequence). The CDR3 is 12 residues long. V trimming: 4 bases; J trimming: 7 bases; junction bases outside the gene matches: 4. Here the CDR3 reads CASSPTGKEQYF. The CDR3 coding sequence is TGTGCCAGCAGCCCGACAGGGAAAGAGCAGTACTTC.